Following are 31 T cell receptor beta chains from one sample sequenced in a study of control samples from healthy donors and cancer patients. Here immunoSEQ multiplex PCR was the method, and the copy in TCRdb shows in-frame clones only, minus some. The sample includes approximately 220,000 clones, about 93% of them seen just once. Sequencing was performed on blood. The receptors come from a man aged 45-65 years in good health.

The rearrangement uses TRBV7-2 and TRBJ1-2; no reliable D call. Per the germline V gene, CDR1 is SGHTA and CDR2 is FQGNSA. Trimming cost V 1 base and J 4 bases, with 10 bases left between them. This CDR3 region has 14 residues. CDR3 nucleotide sequence: TGTGCCAGCAGCTTAGAGGGCCTCCTCTATGGCTACACCTTC. Its protein is CASSLEGLLYGYTF.

The rearrangement joins TRBV18 to TRBJ1-3; perhaps TRBD1 as D (5 bases). The CDR3 is 15 residues long. Trimming removed 3 bases from V and 2 bases from J, with 11 bases in between. Germline V lookup: CDR1 KGHSH, CDR2 LQKENI. This CDR3 reads CASSPVQETGNTIYF. The CDR3 DNA sequence: TGTGCCAGCTCACCGGTACAGGAGACTGGAAACACCATATATTTT.

The chain combines TRBV2 with TRBJ1-5, with D possibly matching TRBD1 (5 bases). The CDR3 consists of 17 residues. With 6 bases removed from V and 3 bases from J, the gap between germline ends came to 21 bases. Germline CDR1 is SNHLY and CDR2 is FYNNEI. CDR3 DNA sequence: TGTGCCAGCAGAGCATCCCGGGACCGGGGCTTCAATCAGCCCCAGCATTTT. The encoded protein is CASRASRDRGFNQPQHF.

The chain has TRBV24-1 and TRBJ1-4, with D possibly matching TRBD1 (5 bases). Germline V lookup: CDR1 KGHDR, CDR2 SFDVKD. V was shortened by 2 bases and J by 3 bases, with 12 bases between the two germline ends. The CDR3 runs 16 residues. CDR3 in amino acids: CATSDSGAGANEKLFF. The CDR3 DNA sequence: TGTGCCACCAGTGATTCCGGGGCGGGAGCTAATGAAAAACTGTTTTTT.

This sequence joins TRBV6-5 and TRBJ2-5; 7 bases map to TRBD1. The CDR3 sequence is 15 residues long. Losses at the gene ends were 8 bases for V and 5 bases for J; bases not matched to a gene: 14. Germline CDR1 is MNHEY and CDR2 is SVGAGI. The CDR3 region has the DNA TGTGCCAGCCATCCCACATTGGGACAGTTGGAGACCCAGTACTTC. Residues: CASHPTLGQLETQYF.

The chain has TRBV6-2 or TRBV6-3 and TRBJ1-1; tentative D call: TRBD1 (6 bases). The CDR3 sequence is 14 residues long. Germline lookup yields CDR1 MNHEY and CDR2 SVGEGT. Deletions cut 2 bases from V and 4 bases from J, with 11 bases between. This chain's CDR3 is CASSYNRVGTEAFF. For the CDR3, the DNA is TGTGCCAGCAGTTACAACAGGGTTGGCACTGAAGCTTTCTTT.

With regard to this clone: Different DNA sequences within this sample yield the same CDR3. The V and J genes are TRBV6-4 and TRBJ1-2; possibly TRBD1 for D (5 bases). The V gene's germline CDR1 is MRHNA and CDR2 SNTAGT. The V end lost 5 bases, the J end lost 10 bases, and 20 bases lay between the germline ends. The CDR3 extends over 14 amino acids. DNA for the CDR3: TGTGCCAGCAGTCCCGGTCGGGGCGGCTCGATCTACACCTTC. Translation: CASSPGRGGSIYTF.

The chain recombines TRBV3-1 (or the pseudogene TRBV3-2) with TRBJ2-3; a weak D match, TRBD1 (6 bases). The CDR3 is made up of 12 amino acids. V dropped 8 bases and J dropped 5 bases, with 11 bases sitting between them. CDR1 is LGHDT and CDR2 is YNNKEL in the germline V gene (reference sequence). In DNA, the CDR3 is TGTGCCAGCTCAGGGACAAAAGATACGCAGTATTTT. This translates into CASSGTKDTQYF.

The rearrangement links TRBV11-2 to TRBJ1-1; D not certain. Germline loops: CDR1 SGHAT, CDR2 FQNNGV. The CDR3 is 14 amino acids. Deletions cut 6 bases from V and 0 bases from J, with 11 bases between. CDR3 in amino acids: CASRQAFMNTEAFF. CDR3 DNA sequence: TGTGCCAGCAGGCAGGCATTTATGAACACTGAAGCTTTCTTT.

The chain employs TRBV7-2 and TRBJ1-5; tentative D call: TRBD1 (5 bases). The CDR3 is 13 amino acids. CDR1 and CDR2 from the germline V gene are SGHTA and FQGNSA. V lost 6 bases, J lost 6 bases, and 12 bases lay in between. CDR3 amino acids: CASSSDRTQPQHF. In DNA form, the CDR3 reads TGTGCCAGCAGTTCCGACAGAACTCAGCCCCAGCATTTT.

This chain connects TRBV7-9 to TRBJ2-3, with TRBD1 matching over 9 bases. Germline V CDR1 and CDR2: SEHNR, FQNEAQ (reference sequence). This CDR3 contains 15 residues. J was trimmed by 3 bases and V by 4 bases; bases with no gene match: 5. This chain's CDR3 is CASSSDRGWTDTQYF. CDR3 DNA sequence: TGTGCCAGCAGCTCGGACAGGGGCTGGACAGATACGCAGTATTTT.

This sequence joins TRBV2 and TRBJ2-3, with 10 positions matching TRBD2. The V and J ends lost 1 base and 8 bases, in that order; junction bases with no gene match: 6. Germline V gene data show CDR1 as SNHLY and CDR2 as FYNNEI. This CDR3 comprises 15 residues. CDR3 amino acids: CASSEGPAGGLTQYF. CDR3 nucleotide sequence: TGTGCCAGCAGTGAAGGTCCAGCGGGGGGGCTTACGCAGTATTTT.

Here the CDR3 DNA reads TGTGCCAGCAGCTTGGAGGGACAAGGAGTTGGGGCTTTCTTT. Translating it yields CASSLEGQGVGAFF. The rearrangement uses TRBV5-5 and TRBJ1-1; perhaps TRBD1 as D (6 bases). This CDR3 comprises 14 residues. The V gene lost 0 bases and the J gene lost 11 bases, with 17 bases spanning the gap. Germline values: CDR1 SGHKS, CDR2 YYEKEE (reference sequence). Full variable domain (outside the CDR3, taken from reference TRBV5-5 and TRBJ1-1): DAGVTQSPTHLIKTRGQQVTLRCSPISGHKSVSWYQQVLGQGPQFIFQYYEKEERGRGNFPDRFSARQFPNYSSELNVNALLLGDSALYLCASSLEGQGVGAFFGQGTRLTVV.

The V call is TRBV24-1, the J call TRBJ2-2; 8 bases align to TRBD1. This CDR3 is built from 12 residues. The trim removed 10 bases at V and 7 bases at J, leaving 4 bases unmatched. In germline, CDR1 is KGHDR, CDR2 SFDVKD. CDR3 protein: CATGQGFGELFF. The CDR3 coding sequence is TGTGCCACAGGACAGGGCTTCGGGGAGCTGTTTTTT.

This chain links TRBV9 with TRBJ1-5; possible D gene TRBD1, 5 bases. Between the trimmed V and J ends, which lost 2 bases and 3 bases, there was a span of 15 bases. CDR3 length: 16 residues. Germline V gene lookup returns CDR1 SGDLS and CDR2 YYNGEE. CDR3 sequence: CASSVSRGRHNQPQHF. The DNA for the CDR3 is TGTGCCAGCAGCGTGTCTAGGGGCAGGCACAATCAGCCCCAGCATTTT.

The rearrangement links TRBV5-1 to TRBJ2-5; no reliable D call. CDR1 SGHRS and CDR2 YFSETQ come from the germline V gene. The CDR3 runs to 12 residues. The ends were cut back, 1 base at V and 2 bases at J, with 3 bases in the middle. In nucleotides, the CDR3 is TGCGCCAGCAGCTTGAGTCAAGAGACCCAGTACTTC. Protein: CASSLSQETQYF.

The V and J genes are TRBV19 and TRBJ1-5, with TRBD1 matching 7 bases. The CDR3 covers 16 residues. Unmatched junction bases numbered 12, after V lost 4 bases and J lost 6 bases. Germline CDR1 and CDR2: LNHDA and SQIVND (reference sequence). In nucleotides, the CDR3 is TGTGCCAGTAGTAGATTCCGGGACAGAGGGGGTCAGCCCCAGCATTTT. It is translated as CASSRFRDRGGQPQHF.

V usage is TRBV5-5 and J usage is TRBJ2-1, with TRBD2 as a possible D gene (5 bases). Trimming shortened V by 2 bases and J by 8 bases, and 14 bases separated the two germline ends. The CDR3 extends over 14 amino acids. Germline loops: CDR1 SGHKS, CDR2 YYEKEE (reference sequence). The CDR3 DNA sequence: TGTGCCAGCAGCTTTTTGGAGGTGGTGGATGAGCAGTTCTTC. Translation gives CASSFLEVVDEQFF.

In its sample, this clone was seen once. The chain uses TRBV28 and TRBJ1-5, with D tentatively TRBD1 (5 bases). The CDR3 has 13 residues. Germline loops: CDR1 MDHEN, CDR2 SYDVKM. Deletions cut 5 bases from V and 7 bases from J, with 12 bases between. Here the CDR3 DNA reads TGTGCCAGCAGTGCAGGGCCCATACAGCCCCAGCATTTT. Its translation is CASSAGPIQPQHF.

V is TRBV6-5 and J is TRBJ2-1; D may correspond to TRBD1 or TRBD2 (6 bases each). Trimming took 2 bases from V and 10 from J, leaving 15 bases between them. Germline CDR1 MNHEY, CDR2 SVGAGI. This CDR3 has 14 residues. The CDR3 DNA reads as TGTGCCAGCAGTTACGTCGGGGGCGGTTACGAGCAGTTCTTC. Translating it yields CASSYVGGGYEQFF.

This chain uses TRBV7-3 with TRBJ2-2; D is unclear. This CDR3 contains 14 residues. The germline V gene encodes CDR1 SGHTA and CDR2 FQGTGA. Deletions cut 5 bases from V and 4 bases from J, with 11 bases between. This CDR3 reads CASSPRKPTGELFF. CDR3 in DNA: TGTGCCAGCAGCCCTCGGAAACCCACCGGGGAGCTGTTTTTT.

The chain has TRBV4-1 and TRBJ1-6; D is unclear. The germline CDR1 and CDR2 sequences are MGHRA and YSYEKL. The CDR3 is made up of 18 amino acids. V lost 1 base, J lost 0 bases, and 13 bases lay in between. CDR3 nucleotides: TGCGCCAGCAGCCAAGCTCTAACAGAGAGCTCCTATAATTCACCCCTCCACTTT. Translation: CASSQALTESSYNSPLHF.

The CDR3 coding sequence is TGTGCCACCAGTGATCCGGGACAGAAAAGACCAGATACGCAGTATTTT. As protein: CATSDPGQKRPDTQYF. V usage is TRBV24-1 and J usage is TRBJ2-3, with TRBD1 matching over 7 bases. V lost 3 bases to trimming and J lost 4 bases; unmatched junction nucleotides: 9. The CDR3 runs 16 residues. Germline CDR1 KGHDR, CDR2 SFDVKD.

The gene calls are TRBV6-6 and TRBJ2-7; perhaps TRBD2 as D (5 bases). The CDR3 is made up of 14 amino acids. The germline V gene has CDR1 MNHNY and CDR2 SVGAGI (reference sequence). V was cut by 5 bases and J by 7 bases, with 18 bases left in between. The DNA for the CDR3 is TGTGCCAGCAGTCCCACACTATACTCGGGGGAGCAGTACGTC. This sequence encodes CASSPTLYSGEQYV.

V usage is TRBV30 and J usage is TRBJ1-5; TRBD1 matches 8 bases. This CDR3 comprises 15 residues. After removal of 3 bases from V and 2 bases from J, the junction contained 6 bases not matched to a gene. Germline V CDR1 and CDR2: GTSNPN, SVGIG (reference sequence). CDR3 coding DNA: TGTGCCTGGAGCCTCGGACAGGGCCGCAATCAGCCCCAGCATTTT. Its protein product is CAWSLGQGRNQPQHF.

The chain combines TRBV6-6 with TRBJ2-1; 8 bases are shared with TRBD1. Germline CDR1 reads MNHNY; CDR2 reads SVGAGI (reference sequence). V was clipped by 5 bases and J by 2 bases; unmatched bases: 5. The CDR3 consists of 15 residues. The CDR3 coding sequence is TGTGCCAGCAGTAGACAGGGGTCTGCCTACAATGAGCAGTTCTTC. Translation gives CASSRQGSAYNEQFF.

V usage is TRBV7-2 and J usage is TRBJ1-1, with 10 bases that match TRBD1. The germline gives CDR1 SGHTA, CDR2 FQGNSA. The V segment lost 4 bases and the J segment 7 bases; nucleotides outside the gene matches: 12. This CDR3 spans 16 amino acids. The CDR3 sequence: CASSSTTGTGVYEAFF. The CDR3 nucleotides read TGTGCCAGCAGCTCTACGACCGGGACAGGGGTTTATGAAGCTTTCTTT.

In DNA form, the CDR3 reads TGTGCCAGTAGTCCGCTCGAAGGACAGGGGGCTAACAATGAGCAGTTCTTC. Its protein is CASSPLEGQGANNEQFF. The genes are TRBV19 and TRBJ2-1; 11 positions match TRBD1. Trimming cost V 5 bases and J 5 bases; bases outside gene matches: 11. The germline V gene has CDR1 LNHDA and CDR2 SQIVND (reference sequence). The CDR3 has 17 residues.

This clone was observed a handful of times. The rearrangement links TRBV6-6 to TRBJ1-3; 10 bases map to TRBD1. Unmatched junction bases numbered 9, after V lost 6 bases and J lost 4 bases. The CDR3 loop spans 16 amino acids. CDR1 MNHNY and CDR2 SVGAGI come from the germline V gene (reference sequence). The CDR3 region is CASSLGTGVVGNTIYF. DNA for the CDR3: TGTGCCAGCAGCCTTGGGACAGGGGTTGTGGGAAACACCATATATTTT.

This chain connects TRBV28 to TRBJ1-1; no definite D call. Trimming cost V 3 bases and J 7 bases, with 12 bases left between them. The germline V gene has CDR1 MDHEN and CDR2 SYDVKM. The CDR3 contains 13 residues. The CDR3 protein is CASSLEPNVEAFF. The CDR3 bases are TGTGCCAGCAGTTTGGAACCGAACGTTGAAGCTTTCTTT. Drawing the rest from reference TRBV28 and TRBJ1-1, the complete variable domain is DVKVTQSSRYLVKRTGEKVFLECVQDMDHENMFWYRQDPGLGLRLIYFSYDVKMKEKGDIPEGYSVSREKKERFSLILESASTNQTSMYLCASSLEPNVEAFFGQGTRLTVV.

This chain uses TRBV6-6 with TRBJ2-3, with D possibly matching TRBD1 (5 bases). Germline V lookup: CDR1 MNHNY, CDR2 SVGAGI (reference sequence). V was clipped by 0 bases and J by 2 bases, with 12 bases between them. CDR3 length equals 16 residues. CDR3 amino acids: CASSYSTTGFTDTQYF. CDR3 coding DNA: TGTGCCAGCAGTTACTCAACCACAGGTTTCACAGATACGCAGTATTTT.